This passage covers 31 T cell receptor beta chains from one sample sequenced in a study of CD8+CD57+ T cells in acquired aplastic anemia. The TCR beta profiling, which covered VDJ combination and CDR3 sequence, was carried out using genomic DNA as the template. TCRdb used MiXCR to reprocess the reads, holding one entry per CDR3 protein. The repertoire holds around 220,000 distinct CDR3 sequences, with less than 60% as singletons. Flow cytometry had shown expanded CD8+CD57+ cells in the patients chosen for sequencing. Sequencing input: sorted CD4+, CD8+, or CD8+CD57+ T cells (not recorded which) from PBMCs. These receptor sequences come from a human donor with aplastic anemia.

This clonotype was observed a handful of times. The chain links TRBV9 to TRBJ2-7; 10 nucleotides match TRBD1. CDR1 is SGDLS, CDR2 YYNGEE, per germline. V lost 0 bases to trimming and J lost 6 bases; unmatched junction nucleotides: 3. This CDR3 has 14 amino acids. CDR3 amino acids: CASSVGGTGVEQYF. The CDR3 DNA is TGTGCCAGCAGCGTAGGTGGGACAGGGGTCGAGCAGTACTTC.

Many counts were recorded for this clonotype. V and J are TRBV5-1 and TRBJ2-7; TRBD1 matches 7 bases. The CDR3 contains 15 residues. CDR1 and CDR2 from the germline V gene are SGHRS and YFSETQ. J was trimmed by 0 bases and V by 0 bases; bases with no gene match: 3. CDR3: CASSLGGGASYEQYF. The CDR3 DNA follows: TGCGCCAGCAGCTTGGGAGGGGGCGCCTCCTACGAGCAGTACTTC.

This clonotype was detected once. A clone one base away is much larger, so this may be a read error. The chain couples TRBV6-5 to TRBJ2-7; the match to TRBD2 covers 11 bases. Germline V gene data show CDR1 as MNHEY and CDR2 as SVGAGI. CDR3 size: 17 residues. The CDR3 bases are TGTGCCGGCAGTTCACCGTTCTTTAGCGGGGGGGCCGACGAGCAGTACTTC. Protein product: CAGSSPFFSGGADEQYF.

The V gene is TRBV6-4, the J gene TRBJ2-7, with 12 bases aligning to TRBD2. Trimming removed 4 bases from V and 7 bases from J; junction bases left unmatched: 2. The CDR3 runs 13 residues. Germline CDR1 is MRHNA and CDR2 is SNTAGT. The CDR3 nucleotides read TGTGCCAGCAGTGTACTAGCGGGGGGAGAGCAGTACTTC. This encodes CASSVLAGGEQYF.

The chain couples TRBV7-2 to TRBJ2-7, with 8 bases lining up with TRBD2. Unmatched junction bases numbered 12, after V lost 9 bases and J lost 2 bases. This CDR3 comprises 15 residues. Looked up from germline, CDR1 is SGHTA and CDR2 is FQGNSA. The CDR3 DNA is TGTGCCAGTAGTATAGCGGGACTTTCCCCCTACGAGCAGTACTTC. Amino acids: CASSIAGLSPYEQYF.

For the CDR3, the DNA is TGTGCCAGCAGTGAATCCGGGGCGGAGGACGAGCAGTACTTC. This translates into CASSESGAEDEQYF. The chain employs TRBV25-1 and TRBJ2-7, with D perhaps being TRBD1 or TRBD2 (5 bases each). This CDR3 spans 14 amino acids. V was trimmed by 1 base and J by 5 bases, leaving 12 bases between them. CDR1 MGHDK and CDR2 SYGVNS come from the germline V gene.

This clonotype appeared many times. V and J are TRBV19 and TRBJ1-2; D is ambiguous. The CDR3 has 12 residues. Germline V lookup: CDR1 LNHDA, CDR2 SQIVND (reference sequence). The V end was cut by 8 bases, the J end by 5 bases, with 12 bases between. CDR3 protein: CASFGWPYGYTF. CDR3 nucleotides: TGTGCCAGTTTTGGGTGGCCGTATGGCTACACCTTC. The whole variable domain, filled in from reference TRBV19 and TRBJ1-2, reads DGGITQSPKYLFRKEGQNVTLSCEQNLNHDAMYWYRQDPGQGLRLIYYSQIVNDFQKGDIAEGYSVSREKKESFPLTVTSAQKNPTAFYLCASFGWPYGYTFGSGTRLTVV.

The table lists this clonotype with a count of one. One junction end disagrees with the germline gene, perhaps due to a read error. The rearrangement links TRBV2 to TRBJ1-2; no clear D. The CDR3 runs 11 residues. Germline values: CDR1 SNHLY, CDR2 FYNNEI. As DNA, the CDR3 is TGTGGCAGCAGTTCTGACACAGCGGACACCTTC. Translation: CGSSSDTADTF.

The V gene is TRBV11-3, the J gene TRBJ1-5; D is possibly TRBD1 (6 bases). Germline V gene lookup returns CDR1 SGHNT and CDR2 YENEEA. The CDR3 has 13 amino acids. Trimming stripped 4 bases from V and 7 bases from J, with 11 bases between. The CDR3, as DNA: TGTGCCAGCAGCTCAGGGGCCGGGCAGCCCCAGCATTTT. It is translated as CASSSGAGQPQHF.

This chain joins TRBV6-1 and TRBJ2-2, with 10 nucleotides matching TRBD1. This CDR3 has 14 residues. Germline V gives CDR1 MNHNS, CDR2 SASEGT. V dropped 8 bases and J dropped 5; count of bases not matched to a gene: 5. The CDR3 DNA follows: TGTGCCAGCGGCGGGACAGGGGATACCGGGGAGCTGTTTTTT. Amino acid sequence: CASGGTGDTGELFF.

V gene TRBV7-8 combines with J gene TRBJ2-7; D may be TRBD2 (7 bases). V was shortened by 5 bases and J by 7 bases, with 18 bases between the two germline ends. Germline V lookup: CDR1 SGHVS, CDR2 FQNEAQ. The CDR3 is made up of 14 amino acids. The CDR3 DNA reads TGTGCCAGCAGCCTTTTTAGGGGGGAGGGTGAGCAGTACTTC. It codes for CASSLFRGEGEQYF.

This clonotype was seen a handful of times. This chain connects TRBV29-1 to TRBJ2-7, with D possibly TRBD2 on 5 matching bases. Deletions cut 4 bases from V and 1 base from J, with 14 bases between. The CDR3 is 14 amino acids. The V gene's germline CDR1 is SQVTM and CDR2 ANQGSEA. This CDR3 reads CSVADGEGSYEQYF. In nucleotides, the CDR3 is TGCAGCGTTGCAGACGGGGAAGGTTCCTACGAGCAGTACTTC.

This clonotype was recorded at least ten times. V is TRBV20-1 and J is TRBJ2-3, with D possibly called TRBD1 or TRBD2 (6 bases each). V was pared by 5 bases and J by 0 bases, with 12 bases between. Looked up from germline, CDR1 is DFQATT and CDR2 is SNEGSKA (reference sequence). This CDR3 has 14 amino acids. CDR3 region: CSAGGPASTDTQYF. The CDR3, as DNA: TGCAGTGCTGGGGGGCCGGCTAGCACAGATACGCAGTATTTT.

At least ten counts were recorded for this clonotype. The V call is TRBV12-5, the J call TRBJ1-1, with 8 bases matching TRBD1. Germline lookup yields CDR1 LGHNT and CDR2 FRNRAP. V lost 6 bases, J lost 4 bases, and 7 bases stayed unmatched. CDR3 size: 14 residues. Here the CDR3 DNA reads TGTGCTAGTGGACCAGGGGGCGCTGTCACTGAAGCTTTCTTT. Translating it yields CASGPGGAVTEAFF.

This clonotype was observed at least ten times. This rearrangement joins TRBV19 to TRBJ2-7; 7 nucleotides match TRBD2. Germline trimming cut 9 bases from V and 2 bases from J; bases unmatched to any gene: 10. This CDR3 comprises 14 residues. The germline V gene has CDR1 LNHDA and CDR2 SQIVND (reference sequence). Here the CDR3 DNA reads TGTGCCAGCAAACTAGCGTTTGGGGCCTACGAGCAGTACTTC. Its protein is CASKLAFGAYEQYF.

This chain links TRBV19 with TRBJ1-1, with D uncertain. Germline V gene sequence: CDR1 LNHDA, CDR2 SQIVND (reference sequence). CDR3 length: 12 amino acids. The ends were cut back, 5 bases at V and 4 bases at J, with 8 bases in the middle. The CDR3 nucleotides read TGTGCCAGTAGTTGGGCGTCCACTGAAGCTTTCTTT. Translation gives CASSWASTEAFF.

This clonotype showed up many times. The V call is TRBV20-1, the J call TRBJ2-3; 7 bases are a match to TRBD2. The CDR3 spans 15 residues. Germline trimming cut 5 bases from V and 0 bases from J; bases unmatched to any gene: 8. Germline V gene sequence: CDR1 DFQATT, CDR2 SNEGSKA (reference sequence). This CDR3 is CSAQGGTKSTDTQYF. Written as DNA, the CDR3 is TGCAGTGCTCAGGGTGGGACTAAAAGCACAGATACGCAGTATTTT.

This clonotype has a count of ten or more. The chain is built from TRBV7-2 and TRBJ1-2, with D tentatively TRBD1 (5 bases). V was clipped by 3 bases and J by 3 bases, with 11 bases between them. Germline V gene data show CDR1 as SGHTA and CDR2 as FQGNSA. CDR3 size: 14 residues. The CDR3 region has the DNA TGTGCCAGCAGCTTCAGGGACCAAGACTATGGCTACACCTTC. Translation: CASSFRDQDYGYTF.

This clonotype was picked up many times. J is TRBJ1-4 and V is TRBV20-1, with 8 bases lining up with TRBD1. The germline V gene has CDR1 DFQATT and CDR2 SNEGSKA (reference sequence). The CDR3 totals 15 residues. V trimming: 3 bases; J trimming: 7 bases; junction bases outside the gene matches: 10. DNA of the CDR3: TGCAGTGCTAGGGGACGTCAGGGGGCAGTTGAAAAACTGTTTTTT. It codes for CSARGRQGAVEKLFF.

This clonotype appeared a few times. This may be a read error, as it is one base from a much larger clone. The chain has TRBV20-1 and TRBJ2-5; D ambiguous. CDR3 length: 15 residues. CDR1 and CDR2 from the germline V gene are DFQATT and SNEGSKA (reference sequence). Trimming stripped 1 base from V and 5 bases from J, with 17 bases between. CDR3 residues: CSARGPHSARETQYF. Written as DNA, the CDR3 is TGCAGTGCTAGAGGGCCCCACAGCGCCAGGGAGACCCAGTACTTC.

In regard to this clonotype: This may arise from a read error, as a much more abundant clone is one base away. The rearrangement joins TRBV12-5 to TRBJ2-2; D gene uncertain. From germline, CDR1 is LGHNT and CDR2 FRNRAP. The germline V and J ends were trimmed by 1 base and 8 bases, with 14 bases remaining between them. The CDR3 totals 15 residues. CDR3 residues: CASGLGDKYRGELFF. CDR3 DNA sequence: TGTGCTAGTGGTTTGGGTGACAAGTACCGAGGGGAGCTGTTTTTT.

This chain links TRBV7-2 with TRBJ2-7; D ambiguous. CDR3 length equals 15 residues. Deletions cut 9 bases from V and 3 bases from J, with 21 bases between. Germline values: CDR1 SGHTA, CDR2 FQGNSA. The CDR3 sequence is CASSIPPPGYYEQYF. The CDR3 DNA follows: TGTGCCAGTAGTATCCCCCCGCCAGGTTACTACGAGCAGTACTTC.

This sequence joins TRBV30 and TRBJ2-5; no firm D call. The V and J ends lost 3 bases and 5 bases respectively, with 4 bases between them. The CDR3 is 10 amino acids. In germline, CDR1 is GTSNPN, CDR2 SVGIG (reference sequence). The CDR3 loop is CAWSRETQYF. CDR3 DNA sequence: TGTGCCTGGAGCCGGGAGACCCAGTACTTC.

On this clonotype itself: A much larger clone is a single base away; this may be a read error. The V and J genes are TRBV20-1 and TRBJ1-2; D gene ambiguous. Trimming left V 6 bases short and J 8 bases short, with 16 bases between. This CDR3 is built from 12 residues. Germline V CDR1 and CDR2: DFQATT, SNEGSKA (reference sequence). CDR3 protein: CSAPVAGGGYTF. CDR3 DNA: TGCAGTGCGCCCGTGGCGGGTGGAGGCTACACCTTC.

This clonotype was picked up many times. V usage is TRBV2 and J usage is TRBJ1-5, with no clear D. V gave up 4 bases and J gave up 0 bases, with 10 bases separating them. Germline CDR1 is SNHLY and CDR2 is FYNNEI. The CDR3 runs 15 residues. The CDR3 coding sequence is TGTGCCAGCAGTGCGGGGAGTTATAGCAATCAGCCCCAGCATTTT. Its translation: CASSAGSYSNQPQHF.

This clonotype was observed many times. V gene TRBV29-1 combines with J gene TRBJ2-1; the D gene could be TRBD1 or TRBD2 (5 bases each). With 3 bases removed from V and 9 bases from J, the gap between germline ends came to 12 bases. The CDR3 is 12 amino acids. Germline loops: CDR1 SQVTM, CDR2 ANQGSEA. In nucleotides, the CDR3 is TGCAGCGTTGAGGAACGGGGCGGTGAGCAGTTCTTC. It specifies CSVEERGGEQFF.

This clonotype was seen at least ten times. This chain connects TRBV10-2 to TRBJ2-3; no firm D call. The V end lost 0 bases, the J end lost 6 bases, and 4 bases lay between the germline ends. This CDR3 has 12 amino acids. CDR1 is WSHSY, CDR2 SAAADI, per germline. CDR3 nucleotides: TGCGCCAGCAGTGAGTCGAGCGATACGCAGTATTTT. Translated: CASSESSDTQYF.

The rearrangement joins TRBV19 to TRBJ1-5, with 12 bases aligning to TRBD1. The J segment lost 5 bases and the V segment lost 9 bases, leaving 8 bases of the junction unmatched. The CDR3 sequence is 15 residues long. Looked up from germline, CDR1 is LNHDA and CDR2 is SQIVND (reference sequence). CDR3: CASSPGQGADQPQHF. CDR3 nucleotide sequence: TGTGCCAGCAGCCCGGGACAGGGGGCTGATCAGCCCCAGCATTTT.

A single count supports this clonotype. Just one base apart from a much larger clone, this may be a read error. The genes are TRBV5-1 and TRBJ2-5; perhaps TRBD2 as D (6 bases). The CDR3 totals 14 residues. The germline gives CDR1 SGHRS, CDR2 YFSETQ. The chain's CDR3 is CASRLGGLQVTQYF. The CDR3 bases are TGCGCCAGCAGATTAGGAGGGCTTCAAGTGACCCAGTACTTC.

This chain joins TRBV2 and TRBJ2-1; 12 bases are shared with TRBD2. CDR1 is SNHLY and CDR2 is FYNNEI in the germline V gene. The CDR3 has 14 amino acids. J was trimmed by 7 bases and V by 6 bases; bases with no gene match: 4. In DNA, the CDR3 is TGTGCCAGCAGAGGACTAGCGGGAAGAAATGAGCAGTTCTTC. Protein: CASRGLAGRNEQFF.

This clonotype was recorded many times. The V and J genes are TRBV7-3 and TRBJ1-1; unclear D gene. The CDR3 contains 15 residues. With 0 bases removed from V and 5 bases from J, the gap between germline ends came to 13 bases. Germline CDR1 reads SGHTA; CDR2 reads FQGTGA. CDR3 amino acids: CASSLTSTLGTEAFF. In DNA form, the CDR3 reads TGTGCCAGCAGCTTAACGTCTACTCTTGGGACTGAAGCTTTCTTT.